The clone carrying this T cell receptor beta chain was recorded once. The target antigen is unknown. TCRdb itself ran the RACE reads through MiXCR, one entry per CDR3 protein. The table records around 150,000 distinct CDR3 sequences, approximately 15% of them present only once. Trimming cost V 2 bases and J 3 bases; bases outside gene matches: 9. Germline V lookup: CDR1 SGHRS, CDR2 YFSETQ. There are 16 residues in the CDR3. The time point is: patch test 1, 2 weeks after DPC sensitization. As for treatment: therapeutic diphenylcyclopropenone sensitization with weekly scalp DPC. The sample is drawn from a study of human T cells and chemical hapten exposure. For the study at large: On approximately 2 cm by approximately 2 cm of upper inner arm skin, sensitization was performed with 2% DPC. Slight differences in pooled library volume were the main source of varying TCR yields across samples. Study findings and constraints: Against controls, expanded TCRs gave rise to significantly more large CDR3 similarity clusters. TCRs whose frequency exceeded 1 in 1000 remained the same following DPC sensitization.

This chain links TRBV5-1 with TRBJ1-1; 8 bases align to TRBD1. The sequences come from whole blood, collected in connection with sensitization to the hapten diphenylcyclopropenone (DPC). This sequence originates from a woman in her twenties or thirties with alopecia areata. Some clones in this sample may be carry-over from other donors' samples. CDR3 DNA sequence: TGCGCCAGCAGCTTTGAACTCAGGGGGCCCGACACTGAAGCTTTCTTT. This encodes CASSFELRGPDTEAFF. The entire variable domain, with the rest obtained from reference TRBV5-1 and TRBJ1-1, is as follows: KAGVTQTPRYLIKTRGQQVTLSCSPISGHRSVSWYQQTPGQGLQFLFEYFSETQRNKGNFPGRFSGRQFSNSRSEMNVSTLELGDSALYLCASSFELRGPDTEAFFGQGTRLTVV.